This TCR beta chain was found in a study of CD8 T cells in Susac syndrome. The study, taken as a whole, reports: As acknowledged by the study, its TCR sequencing and HLA analysis included a relatively small number of individuals.

After extraction with the RNeasy kit, about 0.5 to 1 ug of the RNA was reverse transcribed using random hexamers. The authors amplified TCR beta CDR3 across 54 Vbeta and 13 Jbeta using immunoSEQ multiplex PCR. MiXCR, applied by TCRdb to the immunoSEQ multiplex PCR reads, yields one record per CDR3 protein. This table holds fewer than 80,000 distinct CDR3 sequences, approximately 95% found once. The healthy controls were matched to patients by age and sex. FACS was used to enrich TEMRA cells, whereas the CD8+ and CD4+ T cells were obtained by negative isolation. For this clonotype: As yet, its antigen is unknown.

The CDR3 has 14 residues. Trimming left V 5 bases short and J 10 bases short, with 18 bases between. Germline assignment: CDR1 SEHNR and CDR2 FQNEAQ (reference sequence). This TCR was recovered from a human donor in good health. The sample taken for sequencing was CD8+ T cells from PBMCs. V gene TRBV7-9 combines with J gene TRBJ2-1, with D tentatively TRBD1 (5 bases). DNA of the CDR3: TGTGCCAGCAGCCTCACAGTAGACAGCGCGGAGCAGTTCTTC. Its protein product is CASSLTVDSAEQFF.